Below are 15 T cell receptor beta chains sequenced from a single sample in a study of T cells in Graves' hyperthyroidism and ophthalmopathy. RNA transcripts were the template for amplifying TCR beta CDR3 regions. First-round RT-PCR with HTBI primers amplified the TCR CDR3 region. Each CDR3 protein gets one entry after TCRdb re-called the multiplex PCR reads with MiXCR. The sample gives under 400,000 distinct CDR3 sequences, 21% of which show up once; under 55% is in the top ten. The sequenced material came from blood. These receptors all stem from a woman aged 45-60 years with Graves' hyperthyroidism.

This clonotype was seen once. The chain has TRBV5-1 and TRBJ1-1, with unresolved D. CDR3 length equals 14 residues. Germline assignment: CDR1 SGHRS and CDR2 YFSETQ. V was cut by 1 base and J by 11 bases, with 18 bases left in between. This chain's CDR3 is CASSLTVRTDLAFF. The CDR3 DNA follows: TGCGCCAGCAGCTTGACAGTACGGACCGACCTCGCTTTCTTT.

The chain joins TRBV10-3 to TRBJ2-1, with 7 positions matching TRBD1. The V gene end was trimmed by 10 bases and the J gene end by 1 base; junction bases not matched to a gene: 4. The length of the CDR3 is 13 residues. Germline CDR1 ENHRY, CDR2 SYGVKD. CDR3 sequence: CASTGESYNEQFF. For the CDR3, the DNA is TGTGCCAGTACAGGGGAATCCTACAATGAGCAGTTCTTC.

The chain recombines TRBV20-1 with TRBJ2-3; D ambiguous. V shed 1 base and J shed 0 bases, with 5 bases lying between them. Germline CDR1 is DFQATT and CDR2 is SNEGSKA (reference sequence). The CDR3 is made up of 13 amino acids. CDR3 nucleotides: TGCAGTGCTAGAGTCTACAGCACAGATACGCAGTATTTT. This encodes CSARVYSTDTQYF.

This clonotype was recorded many times. The V call is TRBV27, the J call TRBJ2-6; D call uncertain. This CDR3 contains 15 residues. Trimming took off 6 bases at V and 0 bases at J, with 9 bases between the two ends. Germline values: CDR1 MNHEY, CDR2 SMNVEV (reference sequence). This CDR3 reads CASRLQSSGANVLTF. For the CDR3, the DNA is TGTGCCAGCAGGCTTCAGAGCTCTGGGGCCAACGTCCTGACTTTC.

This clonotype was observed at least ten times. The chain recombines TRBV28 with TRBJ1-1, with D possibly matching TRBD1 (6 bases). This CDR3 has 15 residues. V lost 5 bases, J lost 3 bases, and 16 bases lay in between. In germline, CDR1 is MDHEN, CDR2 SYDVKM. The CDR3 protein is CASSGIRGSYTEAFF. The CDR3 bases are TGTGCCAGCAGTGGGATCAGGGGAAGTTACACTGAAGCTTTCTTT. The full variable domain, rest sourced from reference TRBV28 and TRBJ1-1, is DVKVTQSSRYLVKRTGEKVFLECVQDMDHENMFWYRQDPGLGLRLIYFSYDVKMKEKGDIPEGYSVSREKKERFSLILESASTNQTSMYLCASSGIRGSYTEAFFGQGTRLTVV.

At least ten counts were recorded for this clonotype. The chain carries TRBV2 and TRBJ2-5; no definite D call. Germline CDR1 SNHLY, CDR2 FYNNEI. This CDR3 has 14 amino acids. The ends were cut back, 3 bases at V and 0 bases at J, with 8 bases in the middle. The CDR3 DNA sequence: TGTGCCAGCAGTGAGAGGATGTACCAAGAGACCCAGTACTTC. Translated, it gives CASSERMYQETQYF.

The V call is TRBV5-1, the J call TRBJ2-3; 7 positions match TRBD1. From germline, CDR1 is SGHRS and CDR2 YFSETQ. J lost 1 base, V lost 4 bases, and 3 bases had no gene match. The CDR3 runs to 14 residues. The CDR3 DNA sequence: TGCGCCAGCAGCCGCGGACAGGGCACAGATACGCAGTATTTT. Its protein product is CASSRGQGTDTQYF.

This clonotype was seen at least ten times. The V call is TRBV11-2, the J call TRBJ2-7; D gene uncertain. V shed 0 bases and J shed 1 base, with 7 bases lying between them. Germline CDR1 is SGHAT and CDR2 is FQNNGV. The CDR3 length is 14 residues. The CDR3: CASSLDIRSYEQYF. The CDR3 nucleotides are TGTGCCAGCAGCTTAGATATCAGGTCCTACGAGCAGTACTTC. Supplemented by reference TRBV11-2 and TRBJ2-7, the full variable domain reads EAGVAQSPRYKIIEKRQSVAFWCNPISGHATLYWYQQILGQGPKLLIQFQNNGVVDDSQLPKDRFSAERLKGVDSTLKIQPAKLEDSAVYLCASSLDIRSYEQYFGPGTRLTVT.

There are a few counts of this clonotype. The chain has TRBV6-1 and TRBJ2-1; D is possibly TRBD1 or TRBD2 (5 bases each). The V end lost 7 bases, the J end lost 2 bases, and 9 bases lay between the germline ends. Germline V gives CDR1 MNHNS, CDR2 SASEGT. The CDR3 sequence is 13 residues long. The CDR3: CASKGPAYNEQFF. The CDR3 nucleotides read TGTGCCAGCAAGGGACCTGCCTACAATGAGCAGTTCTTC.

In its sample, this clonotype was seen many times. J is TRBJ2-1 and V is TRBV11-3, with 14 bases identical to TRBD2. The CDR3 runs to 17 residues. With V trimmed by 5 bases and J by 0 bases, 3 bases remained unmatched. CDR1 is SGHNT, CDR2 YENEEA, per germline. In DNA form, the CDR3 reads TGTGCCAGCAGCCGGACTAGCGGGAGGAGCTCCTACAATGAGCAGTTCTTC. Translated: CASSRTSGRSSYNEQFF. Filled out from reference TRBV11-3 and TRBJ2-1, the complete variable domain reads EAGVVQSPRYKIIEKKQPVAFWCNPISGHNTLYWYLQNLGQGPELLIRYENEEAVDDSQLPKDRFSAERLKGVDSTLKIQPAELGDSAVYLCASSRTSGRSSYNEQFFGPGTRLTVL.

This clonotype was recorded at least ten times. In DNA form, the CDR3 reads TGTGCCTGGAGACGGGATTACGAGCAGTACTTC. This encodes CAWRRDYEQYF. The chain recombines TRBV30 with TRBJ2-7; D might be TRBD2 (5 bases). The CDR3 consists of 11 residues. V gave up 3 bases and J gave up 4 bases, with 7 bases separating them. Per the germline V gene, CDR1 is GTSNPN and CDR2 is SVGIG (reference sequence). Based on the CDR3 plus reference TRBV30 and TRBJ2-7, the full variable domain is SQTIHQWPATLVQPVGSPLSLECTVEGTSNPNLYWYRQAAGRGLQLLFYSVGIGQISSEVPQNLSASRPQDRQFILSSKKLLLSDSGFYLCAWRRDYEQYFGPGTRLTVT.

This clonotype was recorded at least ten times. V usage is TRBV24-1 and J usage is TRBJ1-2; no reliable D call. The V gene's germline CDR1 is KGHDR and CDR2 SFDVKD. V shed 3 bases and J shed 4 bases, with 5 bases lying between them. The CDR3 sequence is 12 residues long. CDR3 DNA sequence: TGTGCCACCAGTGATCCCAGCTATGGCTACACCTTC. It encodes CATSDPSYGYTF.

In this sample, this clonotype turned up many times. The V and J genes are TRBV27 and TRBJ2-6; D might be TRBD1 (6 bases). CDR3 length: 17 residues. V shed 5 bases and J shed 2 bases, with 16 bases lying between them. Germline V CDR1 and CDR2: MNHEY, SMNVEV (reference sequence). In DNA, the CDR3 is TGTGCCAGCAGTCCAGGGTACAGGGTTACTGGGGCCAACGTCCTGACTTTC. Amino acids: CASSPGYRVTGANVLTF.

V gene TRBV19 combines with J gene TRBJ2-3; no clear D. The V gene lost 6 bases and the J gene lost 2 bases, with 6 bases spanning the gap. Germline CDR1 and CDR2: LNHDA and SQIVND (reference sequence). This CDR3 has 12 residues. CDR3 amino acids: CASRGDTDTQYF. The DNA of the CDR3 is TGTGCCAGTAGGGGTGACACAGATACGCAGTATTTT. Full variable domain (remainder filled in from reference TRBV19 and TRBJ2-3): DGGITQSPKYLFRKEGQNVTLSCEQNLNHDAMYWYRQDPGQGLRLIYYSQIVNDFQKGDIAEGYSVSREKKESFPLTVTSAQKNPTAFYLCASRGDTDTQYFGPGTRLTVL.

The rearrangement uses TRBV6-2 or TRBV6-3 and TRBJ1-2; 7 positions agree with TRBD1. Germline lookup yields CDR1 MNHEY and CDR2 SVGEGT. After removal of 2 bases from V and 4 bases from J, the junction contained 4 bases not matched to a gene. This CDR3 comprises 14 residues. The CDR3 reads CASSYRTGIYGYTF. The CDR3 nucleotides read TGTGCCAGCAGTTACCGGACAGGAATCTATGGCTACACCTTC.